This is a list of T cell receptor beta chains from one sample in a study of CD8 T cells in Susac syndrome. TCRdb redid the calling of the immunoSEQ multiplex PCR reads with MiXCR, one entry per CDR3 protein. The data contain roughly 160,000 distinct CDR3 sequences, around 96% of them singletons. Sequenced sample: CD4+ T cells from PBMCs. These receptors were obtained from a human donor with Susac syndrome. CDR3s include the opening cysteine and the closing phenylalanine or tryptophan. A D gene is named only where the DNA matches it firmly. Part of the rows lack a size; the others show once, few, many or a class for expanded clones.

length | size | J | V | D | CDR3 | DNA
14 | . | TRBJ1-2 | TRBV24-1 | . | CATSDFDRNYGYTF | TGTGCCACCAGTGATTTTGACAGAAACTATGGCTACACCTTC
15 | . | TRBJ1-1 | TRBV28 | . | CASSPPGRQIHQAFF | TGTGCCAGCAGTCCCCCCGGGAGACAGATCCACCAAGCTTTCTTT
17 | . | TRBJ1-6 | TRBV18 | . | CASSLLQGSRGNSPLHF | TGTGCCAGCTCACTCCTCCAGGGCAGCCGAGGTAATTCACCCCTCCACTTT
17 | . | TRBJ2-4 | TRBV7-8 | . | CASSLGTGLGAKNIQYF | TGTGCCAGCAGCTTAGGAACAGGGCTCGGGGCCAAAAACATTCAGTACTTC
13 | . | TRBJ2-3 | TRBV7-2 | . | CASTSRGTDTQYF | TGTGCCAGCACCAGTCGGGGGACAGATACGCAGTATTTT
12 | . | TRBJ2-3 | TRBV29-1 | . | CSVGGRSDTQYF | TGCAGCGTTGGTGGAAGGTCAGATACGCAGTATTTT
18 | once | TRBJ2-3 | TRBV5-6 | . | CASSSTGIFSESADTQYF | TGTGCCAGCAGCTCCACAGGGATTTTTTCAGAGTCTGCAGATACGCAGTATTTT
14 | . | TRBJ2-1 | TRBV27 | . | CASSLSHFSNEQFF | TGTGCCAGCAGTTTATCCCACTTCTCCAATGAGCAGTTCTTC
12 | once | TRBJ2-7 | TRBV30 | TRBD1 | CAWNRGFDEQYF | TGTGCCTGGAACAGGGGGTTCGACGAGCAGTACTTC
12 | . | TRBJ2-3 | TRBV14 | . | CASSQDPYTQYF | TGTGCCAGCAGCCAGGATCCATATACGCAGTATTTT
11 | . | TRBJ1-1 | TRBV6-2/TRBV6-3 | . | CASGPRGEAFF | TGTGCCAGCGGGCCCCGGGGTGAAGCTTTCTTT
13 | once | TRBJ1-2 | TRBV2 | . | CASNPRRVLGYTF | TGTGCCAGCAATCCCCGGCGCGTTCTTGGCTACACCTTC
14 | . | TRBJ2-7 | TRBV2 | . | CASSPGTLSYEQYF | TGTGCCAGCTCTCCGGGGACCCTTTCCTACGAGCAGTACTTC
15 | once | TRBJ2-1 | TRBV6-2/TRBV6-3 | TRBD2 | CATAPPGTSYNEQFF | TGTGCCACTGCCCCCCCCGGGACTAGCTACAATGAGCAGTTCTTC
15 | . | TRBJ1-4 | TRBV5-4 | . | CASSLNRALDEKLFF | TGTGCCAGCAGCCTGAACAGGGCACTGGATGAAAAACTGTTTTTT
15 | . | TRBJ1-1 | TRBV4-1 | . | CASSQGWGGLTEAFF | TGCGCCAGCAGCCAAGGGTGGGGGGGCCTGACTGAAGCTTTCTTT
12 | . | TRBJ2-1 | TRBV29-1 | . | CSVERSYNEQFF | TGCAGCGTTGAAAGATCCTACAATGAGCAGTTCTTC
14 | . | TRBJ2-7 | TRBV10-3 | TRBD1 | CAISDGTGTYEQYF | TGTGCCATCAGTGACGGGACAGGCACCTACGAGCAGTACTTC
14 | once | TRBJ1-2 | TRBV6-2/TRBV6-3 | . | CASSYTPGGDGYTF | TGTGCCAGCAGTTACACCCCCGGCGGGGATGGCTACACCTTC
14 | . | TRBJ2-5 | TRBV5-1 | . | CASSLDRTQETQYF | TGCGCCAGCAGCTTGGACCGGACTCAAGAGACCCAGTACTTC
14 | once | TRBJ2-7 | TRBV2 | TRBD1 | CASGSGQGAREQYF | TGTGCCAGCGGATCGGGACAGGGGGCGAGAGAGCAGTACTTC
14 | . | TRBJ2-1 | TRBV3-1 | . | CASGRQGGTNEQFF | TGTGCCAGCGGCCGGCAGGGGGGGACGAATGAGCAGTTCTTC
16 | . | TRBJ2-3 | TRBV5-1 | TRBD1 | CASSFPTGDSTDTQYF | TGCGCCAGCAGCTTCCCGACAGGGGATAGCACAGATACGCAGTATTTT
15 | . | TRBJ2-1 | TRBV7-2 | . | CASAGSGAGGGEQFF | TGTGCCAGCGCGGGATCCGGGGCCGGAGGTGGTGAGCAGTTCTTC
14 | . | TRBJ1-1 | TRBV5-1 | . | CASSLEGLATEAFF | TGCGCCAGCAGCTTAGAGGGGTTGGCCACTGAAGCTTTCTTT
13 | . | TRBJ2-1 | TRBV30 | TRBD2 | CACKREKTNEQFF | TGTGCCTGCAAGCGGGAGAAAACCAATGAGCAGTTCTTC
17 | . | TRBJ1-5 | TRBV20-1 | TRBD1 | CSSPNGVGQGGNQPQHF | TGCAGTTCCCCTAACGGGGTGGGACAGGGGGGCAATCAGCCCCAGCATTTT
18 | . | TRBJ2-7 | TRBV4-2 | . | CASSQDIMRLGSSYEQYF | TGTGCCAGCAGCCAAGATATTATGCGACTGGGCAGCTCCTACGAGCAGTACTTC
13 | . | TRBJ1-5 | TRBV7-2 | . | CASSFKQDQPQHF | TGTGCCAGCAGCTTTAAACAGGATCAGCCCCAGCATTTT
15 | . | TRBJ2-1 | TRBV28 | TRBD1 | CASSLTDRAYNEQFF | TGTGCCAGCAGTTTAACGGACAGGGCTTACAATGAGCAGTTCTTC
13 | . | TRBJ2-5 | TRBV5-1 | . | CASSSGGKETQYF | TGCGCCAGCAGCTCTGGGGGAAAAGAGACCCAGTACTTC
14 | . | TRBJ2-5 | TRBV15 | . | CATSARTFQETQYF | TGTGCCACCAGCGCGAGGACATTCCAAGAGACCCAGTACTTC
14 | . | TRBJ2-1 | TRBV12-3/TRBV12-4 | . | CASSLPGQYNEQFF | TGTGCCAGCAGTTTACCCGGACAGTACAATGAGCAGTTCTTC
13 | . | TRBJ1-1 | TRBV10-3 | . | CAISWQDGTEAFF | TGTGCCATCAGTTGGCAGGACGGCACTGAAGCTTTCTTT
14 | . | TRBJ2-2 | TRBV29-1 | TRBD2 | CSGGGRANTGELFF | TGCAGCGGCGGCGGGAGAGCAAACACCGGGGAGCTGTTTTTT
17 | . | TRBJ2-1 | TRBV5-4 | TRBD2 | CASSNRSGTSSYNEQFF | TGTGCCAGCAGCAACCGCAGCGGGACCAGCTCCTACAATGAGCAGTTCTTC
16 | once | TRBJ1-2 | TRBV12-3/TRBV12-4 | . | CASSPATRTDRYGYTF | TGTGCCAGCAGTCCAGCTACCCGGACGGACCGCTATGGCTACACCTTC
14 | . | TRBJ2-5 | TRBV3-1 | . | CASSQNGDQETQYF | TGTGCCAGCAGCCAAAATGGGGACCAAGAGACCCAGTACTTC